The clone carrying this T cell receptor (beta chain) was seen only once. The data derive from a study of T cell responses to AZD1222 COVID-19 vaccine. Clones were sequenced by immunoSEQ multiplex PCR, and TCRdb holds only the in-frame ones, with some missing. The sample holds 75,000 to 100,000 clones, 75% to 90% seen once. Trimming shortened V by 4 bases and J by 5 bases, and 22 bases separated the two germline ends. Per the germline V gene, CDR1 is SGHDT and CDR2 is YYEEEE. The CDR3 sequence is 16 residues long. The sequencing used peripheral blood, collected on day 0 of AZD1222 vaccination. V is TRBV5-6 and J is TRBJ2-7; D gene unclear. The sequence was collected from an adult in good health. CDR3 loop: CASSHRTRTTIHEQYF. In nucleotides, the CDR3 is TGTGCCAGCAGCCACCGTACCCGGACCACCATCCACGAGCAGTACTTC.